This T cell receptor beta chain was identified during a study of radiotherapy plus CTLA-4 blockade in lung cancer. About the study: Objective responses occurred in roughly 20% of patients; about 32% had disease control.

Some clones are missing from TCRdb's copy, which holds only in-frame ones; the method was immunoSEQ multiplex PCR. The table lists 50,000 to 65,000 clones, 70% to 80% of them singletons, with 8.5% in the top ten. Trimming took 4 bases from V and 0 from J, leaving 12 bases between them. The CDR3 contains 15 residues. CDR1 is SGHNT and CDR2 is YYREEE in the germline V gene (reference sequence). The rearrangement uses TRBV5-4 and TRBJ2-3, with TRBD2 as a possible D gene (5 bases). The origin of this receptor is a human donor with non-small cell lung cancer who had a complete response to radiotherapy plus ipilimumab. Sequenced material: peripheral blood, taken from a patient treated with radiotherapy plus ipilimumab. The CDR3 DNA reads TGTGCCAGCAGCACTCCGGGATCAAGCACAGATACGCAGTATTTT. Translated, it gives CASSTPGSSTDTQYF.